This record looks at one T cell receptor beta chain sequence and its context. Using immunoSEQ multiplex PCR, the repertoire was profiled, and TCRdb retains in-frame clones only, with some absent. The sample lists some 200,000 clones; approximately 85% were seen once. The sample comes from a study of blood T cell repertoires in COVID-19. Study-level background: Researchers got acute and convalescent COVID-19 samples from the United States, Italy and Spain. PBMCs, B-cell-depleted T cells, or T cells were the source of the cDNA or gDNA that made up the material.

There are 16 residues in the CDR3. CDR1 and CDR2 (germline): KGHDR, SFDVKD. Trimming took 2 bases from V and 7 from J; bases not matched to a gene: 9. The gene calls are TRBV24-1 and TRBJ2-2, with 7 bases matching TRBD2. Input material: peripheral blood. The sequence was collected from a woman over 75 with acute or convalescent COVID-19. For the CDR3, the DNA is TGTGCCACCAGTGATTCGACTAGCCCTTACGGCGGGGAGCTGTTTTTT. It encodes CATSDSTSPYGGELFF.